The 23 T cell receptor beta chains presented below share a single source sample, sequenced in a study of OX40 agonist ivuxolimab in advanced cancers. Here immunoSEQ multiplex PCR was the method, and the copy in TCRdb shows in-frame clones only, minus some. The table lists roughly 68,000 clones, about nine tenths of them singletons. The sequenced sample was CD4+ or CD8+ T cells sorted from blood, obtained in a trial of the OX40 agonist ivuxolimab. These receptors all come from an adult with an advanced solid tumor such as melanoma, head and neck, liver or kidney cancer.

The genes are TRBV25-1 and TRBJ1-2; no firm D call. The CDR3 covers 13 residues. The V end lost 2 bases, the J end lost 2 bases, and 6 bases lay between the germline ends. The germline V gene encodes CDR1 MGHDK and CDR2 SYGVNS. CDR3 loop: CASSEPGNYGYTF. CDR3 bases: TGTGCCAGCAGTGAACCGGGGAACTATGGCTACACCTTC.

The CDR3 reads CASSSTGSTEAFF. CDR3 DNA sequence: TGTGCCAGCAGCTCCACAGGGAGCACTGAAGCTTTCTTT. The chain is built from TRBV7-2 and TRBJ1-1; tentatively, D is TRBD1 (6 bases). The CDR3 runs 13 residues. Trimming shortened V by 4 bases and J by 4 bases, and 10 bases separated the two germline ends. Germline V gene lookup returns CDR1 SGHTA and CDR2 FQGNSA. Together with reference TRBV7-2 and TRBJ1-1, the CDR3 gives the full variable domain: GAGVSQSPSNKVTEKGKDVELRCDPISGHTALYWYRQSLGQGLEFLIYFQGNSAPDKSGLPSDRFSAERTGGSVSTLTIQRTQQEDSAVYLCASSSTGSTEAFFGQGTRLTVV.

Here the CDR3 reads CASIPIGTLYGYTF. In DNA form, the CDR3 reads TGTGCCAGCATCCCAATTGGGACCCTCTATGGCTACACCTTC. This chain links TRBV28 with TRBJ1-2, with a possible D match to TRBD1 (5 bases). Germline loops: CDR1 MDHEN, CDR2 SYDVKM. The V gene lost 7 bases and the J gene lost 4 bases, with 16 bases spanning the gap. CDR3 size: 14 residues.

The chain couples TRBV18 to TRBJ1-2; 8 bases are a match to TRBD1. Germline loops: CDR1 KGHSH, CDR2 LQKENI. The CDR3 totals 14 residues. Losses at the gene ends were 2 bases for V and 8 bases for J; bases not matched to a gene: 7. The CDR3: CASSPDRGSSGYTF. For the CDR3, the DNA is TGTGCCAGCTCACCAGACAGGGGATCGTCCGGCTACACCTTC.

This rearrangement joins TRBV5-5 to TRBJ2-7, with 7 bases aligning to TRBD2. The CDR3 length is 14 residues. Germline assignment: CDR1 SGHKS and CDR2 YYEKEE (reference sequence). V was clipped by 3 bases and J by 3 bases; unmatched bases: 6. The CDR3 region has the DNA TGTGCCAGCAGCTGGGAGGGAACCTACTACGAGCAGTACTTC. Translated: CASSWEGTYYEQYF.

The rearrangement links TRBV28 to TRBJ1-2; D ambiguous. The CDR3 totals 14 residues. With 10 bases removed from V and 5 bases from J, the gap between germline ends came to 20 bases. CDR1 and CDR2 from the germline V gene are MDHEN and SYDVKM. The CDR3 region has the DNA TGTGCCACCCCGAGGGCGGCTGGGTCGTATGGCTACACCTTC. This translates into CATPRAAGSYGYTF.

The V and J genes are TRBV29-1 and TRBJ2-5; D uncertain. The CDR3 runs 12 residues. The ends were cut back, 3 bases at V and 2 bases at J, with 7 bases in the middle. Germline V gene sequence: CDR1 SQVTM, CDR2 ANQGSEA. The CDR3 DNA reads TGCAGCGTTGACCTGGGACAAGAGACCCAGTACTTC. Translating gives CSVDLGQETQYF.

In its sample, this clone was seen once. The rearrangement links TRBV21-1 to TRBJ1-2; no DNA check was done on the table's D call, TRBD1. TRBV21-1 represents a pseudogene. The CDR3 is 16 residues long. CDR3 DNA: TGTGCCAGCAGCAAAGAAGGGGACAGGGAGGGATATGGCTACACCTTC. Translated, it gives CASSKEGDREGYGYTF.

J is TRBJ2-3 and V is TRBV25-1; possibly TRBD2 for D (5 bases). Germline CDR1 is MGHDK and CDR2 is SYGVNS. The CDR3 is 13 residues long. The V end was cut by 5 bases, the J end by 6 bases, with 12 bases between. As DNA, the CDR3 is TGTGCCAGCAGTAAAGGGAGTCTGGATACGCAGTATTTT. It translates to CASSKGSLDTQYF.

The chain links TRBV9 to TRBJ2-5; D is undetermined. The length of the CDR3 is 15 residues. Trimming took 0 bases from V and 5 from J, leaving 14 bases between them. Germline V gene data show CDR1 as SGDLS and CDR2 as YYNGEE. The CDR3, as DNA: TGTGCCAGCAGCGTAGAACAGTTTAATCGGGAGACCCAGTACTTC. Translating it yields CASSVEQFNRETQYF.

The chain links TRBV29-1 to TRBJ1-3; D gene ambiguous. The germline gives CDR1 SQVTM, CDR2 ANQGSEA. V shed 3 bases and J shed 3 bases, with 9 bases lying between them. The CDR3 runs to 13 residues. The CDR3 reads CSVEELIGNTIYF. The CDR3 nucleotides read TGCAGCGTTGAGGAATTGATTGGAAACACCATATATTTT.

This clone was picked up one time. The chain uses TRBV14 and TRBJ1-2, with D maybe TRBD1 (5 bases). CDR1 and CDR2 (germline): SGHDN, FVKESK. The length of the CDR3 is 15 residues. V was trimmed by 1 base and J by 9 bases, leaving 18 bases between them. The CDR3 DNA follows: TGTGCCAGCAGCCAAGTCCGGGGGATTTCTAATCGCTACACCTTC. Amino acid sequence: CASSQVRGISNRYTF.

The CDR3 sequence is CASSILPNTEAFF. The CDR3 nucleotides read TGTGCCAGTAGTATTTTGCCGAACACTGAAGCTTTCTTT. The chain is built from TRBV19 and TRBJ1-1; no definite D call. CDR3 size: 13 residues. The germline V and J ends were trimmed by 3 bases and 1 base, with 6 bases remaining between them. Germline loops: CDR1 LNHDA, CDR2 SQIVND (reference sequence).

The chain recombines TRBV18 with TRBJ2-1, with D possibly being TRBD1 (5 bases). This CDR3 contains 17 residues. V lost 5 bases to trimming and J lost 5 bases, with 22 bases between them. The germline V gene has CDR1 KGHSH and CDR2 LQKENI. The CDR3 sequence is CASSALGLELFNNEQFF. The DNA for the CDR3 is TGTGCCAGCTCAGCGCTGGGGCTCGAGTTGTTTAACAATGAGCAGTTCTTC.

The chain carries TRBV2 and TRBJ1-5, with D maybe TRBD1 (6 bases). The CDR3 length is 15 residues. The germline gives CDR1 SNHLY, CDR2 FYNNEI. The V gene lost 2 bases and the J gene lost 7 bases, with 15 bases spanning the gap. CDR3 coding DNA: TGTGCCAGCAGTGAACAGGACAGTTTCGTACAGCCCCAGCATTTT. Amino acids: CASSEQDSFVQPQHF.

The chain employs TRBV19 and TRBJ2-7, with TRBD1 matching 10 bases. CDR1 LNHDA and CDR2 SQIVND come from the germline V gene (reference sequence). This CDR3 region has 15 residues. After removal of 1 base from V and 7 bases from J, the junction contained 7 bases not matched to a gene. CDR3 DNA sequence: TGTGCCAGTAGTATAGGCGACAGGGGGCGAAGGGAGCAGTACTTC. This codes for CASSIGDRGRREQYF.

In this sample, this clone turned up a few times. The chain recombines TRBV6-5 with TRBJ1-2, with TRBD1 as a possible D gene (5 bases). CDR3 length equals 13 residues. Germline CDR1 is MNHEY and CDR2 is SVGAGI. The germline V and J ends were trimmed by 6 bases and 6 bases, with 14 bases remaining between them. CDR3 region: CASSPPGTDGYTF. CDR3 bases: TGTGCCAGCAGCCCTCCCGGGACCGATGGCTACACCTTC.

The chain carries TRBV6-5 and TRBJ1-1; no clear D. Looked up from germline, CDR1 is MNHEY and CDR2 is SVGAGI. Trimming removed 7 bases from V and 8 bases from J, with 14 bases in between. This CDR3 contains 12 residues. This chain's CDR3 is CASTTLAGEAFF. Here the CDR3 DNA reads TGTGCCAGCACCACATTGGCTGGAGAAGCTTTCTTT.

This clone has just one count. The chain is built from TRBV2 and TRBJ1-1, with TRBD1 as a possible D gene (5 bases). Trimming cost V 4 bases and J 8 bases, with 17 bases left between them. Germline V gene lookup returns CDR1 SNHLY and CDR2 FYNNEI. The CDR3 consists of 14 residues. The CDR3, as DNA: TGTGCCAGCAGTGTGGGGGTGATGGAAATGGAAGCTTTCTTT. Its protein is CASSVGVMEMEAFF.

The CDR3 nucleotides read TGTGCCAGCTTACCGACAGGGTCCTACGAGCAGTACTTC. Translated, it gives CASLPTGSYEQYF. The chain links TRBV18 to TRBJ2-7; 7 bases map to TRBD1. Germline values: CDR1 KGHSH, CDR2 LQKENI. V was clipped by 7 bases and J by 1 base; unmatched bases: 4. CDR3 size: 13 residues.

This clone was observed once. The chain links TRBV7-9 to TRBJ2-3, with 13 nucleotides matching TRBD2. Germline assignment: CDR1 SEHNR and CDR2 FQNEAQ (reference sequence). The CDR3 is 17 residues long. Trimming at V came to 3 bases and at J to 2 bases, leaving 5 bases not matched to a gene. CDR3 sequence reads: CASSFGTSGANTDTQYF. The CDR3, as DNA: TGTGCCAGCAGCTTTGGGACTAGCGGGGCGAACACAGATACGCAGTATTTT.

This chain's CDR3 is CASSSRPTGKAGELFF. The CDR3 DNA reads TGTGCCAGCAGCTCGAGACCGACAGGAAAGGCCGGGGAGCTGTTTTTT. V and J are TRBV9 and TRBJ2-2; D perhaps matches TRBD1 (6 bases). Germline CDR1 and CDR2: SGDLS and YYNGEE. V was clipped by 4 bases and J by 6 bases, with 19 bases between them. The CDR3 consists of 16 residues.

The rearrangement uses TRBV27 and TRBJ2-1, with a tentative D call TRBD2 (6 bases). This CDR3 has 15 residues. Per germline, CDR1 MNHEY and CDR2 SMNVEV (reference sequence). V lost 6 bases and J lost 5, with 17 bases in between. DNA for the CDR3: TGTGCCAGCAGACTCCTTAGGGGAGGAAACAATGAGCAGTTCTTC. Its translation: CASRLLRGGNNEQFF.